The clone carrying this TCR beta chain occurred once. The antigen remains undetermined. V lost 4 bases to trimming and J lost 5 bases, with 14 bases between them. The germline CDR1 and CDR2 sequences are SGHDN and FVKESK. The CDR3 is made up of 14 amino acids. Profiled with immunoSEQ multiplex PCR; TCRdb holds only in-frame clones, not every one. The sample has 60,000 to 75,000 clones; under 90% are singletons. Time point given: week 11, during vaccination. With topical imiquimod, each dose of the vaccine consisted of 300 ug of mutant IDH1 20-mer peptide. This record comes from a study of a mutant IDH1 vaccine in newly diagnosed glioma. Overall study findings and caveats: With respect to changes in top peripheral T cell clonotypes, pseudoprogression seemed unrelated.

The source of this sequence is a man aged 25-45 years with glioma. V is TRBV14 and J is TRBJ1-2; D call uncertain. The starting material was PBMCs, obtained from a glioma patient whose treatment included an IDH1 peptide vaccine. CDR3 in amino acids: CASSRRNATYGYTF. CDR3 in DNA: TGTGCCAGCAGCCGCAGGAATGCAACTTATGGCTACACCTTC.